This TCR beta chain emerged from a study of blood T cell repertoires in COVID-19 (dated by TCRdb to 2020 to 2022). Regarding the study in general: Collaborator samples came from the United States, Italy and Spain and covered acute and convalescent phases of COVID-19. The samples were drawn from the first 160 participants of the ongoing ImmuneRACE study and from roughly 1,300 subjects provided by 6 global collaborators. The material from the prospective study consisted of cDNA or gDNA derived from T cells, B-cell-depleted T cells, or PBMCs. The repertoires were made available in a free public database intended to serve as a resource for research on the immune response to SARS-CoV-2. Where available, HLA class I and class II types were taken from metadata supplied by the sample provider and were not determined by assay-based typing. Subjects who had been exposed to COVID-19, were actively infected with it, or had recovered from it provided the deeply sampled blood TCRbeta repertoires that made up the dataset. Nearly every sample came with metadata listing a de-identified subject ID, COVID-19 status, age in years and sex. The research as a whole found: The amount of clinical and demographic metadata varied by source and participant and was provided uncurated.

TCRbeta CDR3 regions were amplified from genomic DNA by means of the immunoSEQ Assay, a bias-controlled multiplex PCR. In the authors' own workflow: The number of nucleated cells in each sample was estimated from the amplification of reference gene primers within the assay. Sequence reads were collapsed and filtered to measure the absolute abundance of every unique TCRbeta CDR3 rearrangement. For each sample, productive Simpson clonality was calculated as the square root of Simpson's diversity index across productive rearrangements. Drawn from immuneACCESS, this table holds only the in-frame rearrangements with V and J called that TCRdb kept. Clones are partly lost; checked studies trace under half to an unresolved V gene and leave the rest unexplained. The DNA was the basis for D and trimming; V, J and clone size are from that table. The sample has about 100,000 clones on record, less than 90% of them singletons. Less than 8.5% of the sample lies in the top ten.

Remarks on this clone: The target of this receptor is not known. Per-base quality was not reported, and no clone a single base away is much larger than it.

The collaborating institutions used their own protocols to collect whole blood in K2EDTA tubes. For TCRbeta analysis, collaborators shipped samples as frozen whole blood, isolated PBMCs, or DNA extracted from either of those sample types. Trimming takes 8 bases from V and 7 bases from J, and the germline ends sit 12 bases apart. The germline V gene provides CDR1 MDHEN and CDR2 SYDVKM. From the cysteine through the phenylalanine, the CDR3 covers 13 amino acids. CDR3 DNA is the only sequence kept; it has 39 bases, read in frame from the first base. The receptor's source is a man aged 25 to 40 in a cohort sampled during active COVID-19. Here the chain combines TRBV28 and TRBJ1-6, with a tentative D gene TRBD1 over 6 matching bases. The sequenced sample consisted of peripheral blood. The CDR3 protein sequence reads: CASVAGDNSPLHF. In nucleotides, the sequence is TGTGCCAGCGTTGCAGGGGACAATTCACCCCTCCACTTT. Extended through the reference TRBV28 and TRBJ1-6 proteins, this CDR3 yields the full variable domain: DVKVTQSSRYLVKRTGEKVFLECVQDMDHENMFWYRQDPGLGLRLIYFSYDVKMKEKGDIPEGYSVSREKKERFSLILESASTNQTSMYLCASVAGDNSPLHFGNGTRLTVT.